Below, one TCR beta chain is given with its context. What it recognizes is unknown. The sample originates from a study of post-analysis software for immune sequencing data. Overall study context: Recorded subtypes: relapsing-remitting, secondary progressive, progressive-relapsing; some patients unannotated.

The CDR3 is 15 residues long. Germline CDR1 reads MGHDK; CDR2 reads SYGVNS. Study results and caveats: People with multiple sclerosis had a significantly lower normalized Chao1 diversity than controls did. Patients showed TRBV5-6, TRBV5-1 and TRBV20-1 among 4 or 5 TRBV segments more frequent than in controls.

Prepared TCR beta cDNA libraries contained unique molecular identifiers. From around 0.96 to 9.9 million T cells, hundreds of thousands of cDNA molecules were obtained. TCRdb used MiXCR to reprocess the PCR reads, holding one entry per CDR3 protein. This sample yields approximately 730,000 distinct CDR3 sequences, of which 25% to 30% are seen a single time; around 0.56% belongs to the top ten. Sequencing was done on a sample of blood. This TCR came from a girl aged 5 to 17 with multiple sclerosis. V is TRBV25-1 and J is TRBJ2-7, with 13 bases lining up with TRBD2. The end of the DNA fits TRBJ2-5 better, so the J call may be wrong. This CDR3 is CASKLAGGPWETQYF. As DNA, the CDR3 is TGTGCCAGCAAACTAGCGGGAGGGCCCTGGGAGACCCAGTACTTC.